Below are 11 T cell receptor beta chains sequenced from a single sample in a study of CD8 T cells in Susac syndrome. Reverse transcription of 0.5 to 1 ug RNA used random hexamers. TCRdb re-called the immunoSEQ multiplex PCR reads with MiXCR, one entry per CDR3 protein. Of 130,000 or so distinct CDR3 sequences listed, 94% were seen once; the top ten hold about 0.089%. Material: CD4+ T cells from PBMCs. Every receptor here comes from a human donor in good health.

The chain carries TRBV3-1 and TRBJ2-5; D gene ambiguous. Trimming removed 1 base at V and 5 bases at J, with 5 bases between. From germline, CDR1 is LGHDT and CDR2 YNNKEL (reference sequence). This CDR3 has 12 amino acids. The CDR3, as DNA: TGTGCCAGCAGCCAAGTCTATGAGACCCAGTACTTC. As protein: CASSQVYETQYF.

The J gene is TRBJ2-5, the V gene TRBV28; 11 nucleotides align to TRBD2. Germline lookup yields CDR1 MDHEN and CDR2 SYDVKM. With 5 bases clipped from V and 2 bases from J, the junction kept 10 bases outside the gene matches. This CDR3 contains 17 residues. The CDR3 coding sequence is TGTGCCAGCAGTCCCCTGGGGGGACTAGCGGTACAAGAGACCCAGTACTTC. It specifies CASSPLGGLAVQETQYF.

The V call is TRBV5-1, the J call TRBJ1-1; no definite D call. The germline V and J ends were trimmed by 3 bases and 7 bases, with 13 bases remaining between them. Germline CDR1 is SGHRS and CDR2 is YFSETQ. The CDR3 totals 13 residues. CDR3 DNA: TGCGCCAGCAGCTCAAACCCCGGCGGTGAAGCTTTCTTT. This sequence encodes CASSSNPGGEAFF.

As DNA, the CDR3 is TGTGCCAGCAGCCTAAGGTGGACTAGCGGCTACGAGCAGTACTTC. Amino acids: CASSLRWTSGYEQYF. The chain is built from TRBV3-1 and TRBJ2-7; 10 bases map to TRBD2. Germline CDR1 LGHDT, CDR2 YNNKEL (reference sequence). The junction had 6 bases not matched to a gene; V was cut back by 4 bases and J by 3 bases. The CDR3 is 15 amino acids.

The V call is TRBV2, the J call TRBJ1-2; perhaps TRBD1 as D (5 bases). The CDR3 contains 12 residues. Trimming removed 6 bases from V and 6 bases from J, with 11 bases in between. The germline CDR1 and CDR2 sequences are SNHLY and FYNNEI. CDR3 loop: CASRRDGDGYTF. CDR3 bases: TGTGCCAGCAGGAGGGACGGGGATGGCTACACCTTC.

The chain couples TRBV12-3 or TRBV12-4 to TRBJ2-7; TRBD1 is a possible D gene (8 bases). The CDR3 sequence is 16 residues long. V lost 5 bases and J 2 bases, leaving 19 bases between the germline ends. The CDR3 bases are TGTGCCAGCAGTCGGCAGGGGGCGGGAGCCCCCTACGAGCAGTACTTC. Protein product: CASSRQGAGAPYEQYF.

This clonotype was seen once. The V gene is TRBV15, the J gene TRBJ2-1, with 11 bases matching TRBD2. Germline V gene sequence: CDR1 LNHNV, CDR2 YYDKDF (reference sequence). The CDR3 extends over 18 amino acids. Trimming at V came to 5 bases and at J to 2 bases, leaving 11 bases not matched to a gene. CDR3 sequence reads: CATSSFTPSGRPYNEQFF. CDR3 bases: TGTGCCACCAGCTCCTTCACCCCTAGCGGGAGGCCCTACAATGAGCAGTTCTTC.

The V gene is TRBV20-1, the J gene TRBJ2-5; no clear D gene. CDR3 length: 10 residues. V was cut by 4 bases and J by 7 bases, with 7 bases left in between. CDR1 and CDR2 from the germline V gene are DFQATT and SNEGSKA (reference sequence). CDR3 coding DNA: TGCAGTGCTAATGGCGGGACCCAGTACTTC. This codes for CSANGGTQYF.

The CDR3 spells CASSLGPPVTEAFF. Written as DNA, the CDR3 is TGTGCCAGCAGTTTGGGTCCTCCGGTCACTGAAGCTTTCTTT. The chain carries TRBV28 and TRBJ1-1; D gene unclear. Germline lookup yields CDR1 MDHEN and CDR2 SYDVKM. The CDR3 totals 14 residues. V lost 3 bases and J lost 4, with 12 bases in between.

A single count supports this clonotype. The gene calls are TRBV3-1 and TRBJ2-2, with D possibly TRBD1 on 6 matching bases. The V and J ends lost 1 base and 4 bases respectively, with 10 bases between them. The germline gives CDR1 LGHDT, CDR2 YNNKEL (reference sequence). This CDR3 is 15 amino acids long. This chain's CDR3 is CASSQVQQGTGELFF. CDR3 nucleotides: TGTGCCAGCAGCCAAGTTCAACAGGGCACCGGGGAGCTGTTTTTT.

V gene TRBV13 combines with J gene TRBJ1-6, with TRBD1 as a possible D gene (5 bases). V lost 3 bases to trimming and J lost 6 bases, with 15 bases between them. CDR1 and CDR2 from the germline V gene are PRHDT and FYEKMQ (reference sequence). This CDR3 is built from 16 residues. The CDR3 is CASSFWKQQGNSPLHF. The CDR3 coding sequence is TGTGCCAGCAGCTTTTGGAAACAGCAGGGTAATTCACCCCTCCACTTT.